This T cell receptor beta chain was found in a study of blood T cell repertoires in COVID-19. This table comes from immunoSEQ multiplex PCR, and its TCRdb copy is limited to in-frame clones, with some not included. The profile shows around 97,000 clones, roughly 90% of them singletons. CDR3 length equals 13 residues. V lost 6 bases, J lost 0 bases, and 8 bases lay in between. Sequenced material: peripheral blood. The TCR sequence derives from a woman aged 55-70 years with acute or convalescent COVID-19. This chain connects TRBV12-3 or TRBV12-4 to TRBJ1-1; tentatively, D is TRBD1 (6 bases). CDR3 in amino acids: CASRAGVNTEAFF. CDR3 DNA sequence: TGTGCCAGCAGAGCAGGGGTGAACACTGAAGCTTTCTTT.